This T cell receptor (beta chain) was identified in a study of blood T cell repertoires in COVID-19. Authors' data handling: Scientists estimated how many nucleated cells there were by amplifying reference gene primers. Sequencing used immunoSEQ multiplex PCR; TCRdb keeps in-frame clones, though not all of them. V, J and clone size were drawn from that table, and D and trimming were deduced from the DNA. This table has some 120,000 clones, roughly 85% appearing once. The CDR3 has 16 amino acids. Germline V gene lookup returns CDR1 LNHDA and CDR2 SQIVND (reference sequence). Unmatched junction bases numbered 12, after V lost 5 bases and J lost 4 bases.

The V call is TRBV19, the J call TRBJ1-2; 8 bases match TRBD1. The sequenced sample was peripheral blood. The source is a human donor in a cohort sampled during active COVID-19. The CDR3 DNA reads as TGTGCCAGTAGTTCCAAGGGAGGACAGGGCGGCTATGGCTACACCTTC. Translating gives CASSSKGGQGGYGYTF. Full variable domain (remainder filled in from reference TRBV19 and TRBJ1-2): DGGITQSPKYLFRKEGQNVTLSCEQNLNHDAMYWYRQDPGQGLRLIYYSQIVNDFQKGDIAEGYSVSREKKESFPLTVTSAQKNPTAFYLCASSSKGGQGGYGYTFGSGTRLTVV.